These 24 T cell receptor delta chains came from one sample sequenced in a study of γδ T cells in repeated Plasmodium falciparum infection (dated by TCRdb to the early 2020s). The library was built by means of multiplex PCR. Sequencing was performed on an Illumina MiSeq. Public reads were reanalyzed in TCRdb with CATT, and rows carrying the same DNA were merged afterwards. The sample includes roughly 90,000 delta-chain clones, with 0.8% to 1% observed a single time. The top ten clonotypes cover 9.6% of the sample. Vgamma9/Vdelta2+ and Vdelta2-negative gammadelta T cell populations were flow-sorted from peripheral blood mononuclear cells for bulk TCR repertoire analysis. Sequences were obtained from gamma-delta T cells from blood. These receptors originate from a pool of human donors (malaria-infected and uninfected, not separated).

Note on this clone: TCRdb's protein, taken from a much larger clone, differs from this DNA's translation at residue 17, likely owing to a read error; the protein displayed comes from the DNA. Written as DNA, the CDR3 is TGTGCTCTTGGGGAACGCAGGTCCTTCCTCCCGCCTTACTGGGGGGATGCCCCGCGGCCCGATAAACTCATCTTT. Its protein product is CALGERRSFLPPYWGDAPRPDKLIF. The genes are TRDV1 and TRDJ1, with D tentatively TRDD3 (8 bases). The J gene, left out of TCRdb, was set here by checking the DNA against germline. Trimming left V 1 base short and J 3 bases short, with 42 bases between. CDR3 length: 25 residues. From germline, CDR1 is TSWWSYY and CDR2 QGS.

About this clone itself: The protein given by TCRdb reflects a much larger clone and differs at residue 3 from this DNA's translation, likely from a read error; the protein shown is the DNA's translation. The chain's CDR3 is CARDILGMANDKLIF. Here the CDR3 DNA reads TGTGCCCGTGACATTTTGGGGATGGCGAACGATAAACTCATCTTT. The chain couples TRDV2 to TRDJ1, with a possible D match to TRDD3 (6 bases). The J gene, left out of TCRdb, was set here by checking the DNA against germline. The CDR3 is 15 amino acids. Germline CDR1 and CDR2: GEAIGNYY and EKD.

A few counts support this clone. The protein that TCRdb holds for this DNA derives from a much larger clone and differs from the translated DNA at residue 16, which likely indicates a read error; the protein shown here is translated from the DNA. The V call is TRDV1, the J call TRDJ1; the match to TRDD3 covers 7 bases. The J gene, left out of TCRdb, was set here by checking the DNA against germline. Germline CDR1 is TSWWSYY and CDR2 is QGS. The CDR3 consists of 19 residues. The CDR3 here is CALGERKGWGLPYTDELIF. The DNA for the CDR3 is TGTGCTCTTGGGGAACGTAAGGGCTGGGGGTTACCGTACACCGATGAACTCATCTTT.

For this clone: Only one base separates this from a far larger clonotype, so it likely reflects a read error. Other DNA sequences from this sample encode an identical CDR3 as well. The chain employs TRDV2 and TRDJ1; unclear D gene. Germline matching of the DNA provided the J gene here, since TCRdb leaves it blank. Germline CDR1 and CDR2: GEAIGNYY and EKD. The CDR3 runs to 13 residues. CDR3 region: CACDTGGTDKLIF. CDR3 bases: TGTGCCTGTGACACCGGAGGTACCGACAAACTCATCTTT.

This clone was found a few times. This likely traces to a read error, being one base from a far larger clone. Other DNA sequences of this sample code for an identical CDR3. V usage is TRDV2 and J usage is TRDJ3, with TRDD3 matching 10 bases. The J gene, missing from TCRdb, was assigned here through DNA to germline matching. V shed 3 bases, J shed 4 bases, and the junction held 11 bases outside the gene matches. This CDR3 has 19 residues. Germline lookup yields CDR1 GEAIGNYY and CDR2 EKD. For the CDR3, the DNA is TGTGCCTGTGACCCTGGGGGATATCAGGGTGCTTGGGACACCCGACAGATGTTTTTC. This gives the protein CACDPGGYQGAWDTRQMFF.

This clone ranks as medium-sized. This sample also contains other DNA sequences that code for the same CDR3. This rearrangement joins TRDV1 to TRDJ2, with TRDD2 identical over 9 bases. The V segment lost 3 bases and the J segment 0 bases; nucleotides outside the gene matches: 14. This CDR3 spans 20 amino acids. Germline CDR1 TSWWSYY, CDR2 QGS. DNA for the CDR3: TGTGCTCTTGGGGATACCTTCCTACTCGGGGATCCCTCTTTGACAGCACAACTCTTCTTT. Its translation is CALGDTFLLGDPSLTAQLFF.

This clone has ten or more counts. The protein given by TCRdb reflects a much larger clone and differs at residue 17 from this DNA's translation, likely from a read error; the protein shown is the DNA's translation. The V gene is TRDV2; the J gene was not called; the table gives TRDD3 as D, unverified against the DNA. Germline V gene lookup returns CDR1 GEAIGNYY and CDR2 EKD. There are 19 residues in the CDR3. CDR3 region: CACDTGRWGIRGGTDKFIF. CDR3 nucleotide sequence: TGTGCCTGTGACACCGGGCGGTGGGGGATACGCGGGGGGACCGATAAATTCATCTTT.

This clone is termed medium-sized (0.01 to 0.1%). Distinct nucleotide sequences in the sample also encode this CDR3. The CDR3 coding sequence is TGTGCTCTTGGGGAAGTAGTACTGGATCCAGTGACAGCACAACTCTTCTTT. As protein: CALGEVVLDPVTAQLFF. The chain combines TRDV1 with TRDJ2, with D tentatively TRDD3 (5 bases). Trimming left V 2 bases short and J 3 bases short, with 16 bases between. Looked up from germline, CDR1 is TSWWSYY and CDR2 is QGS. The CDR3 sequence is 17 residues long.

As for this clone: A far larger clone differs by one base, so this is likely a read error. The DNA is omitted, as the CDR3 cannot be located on it reliably, and the CDR3 follows TCRdb's listing. The sample has other DNA sequences that encode this CDR3 too. TRDV2 is the V gene, and the J gene was not called; TRDD3, the D gene given by the table, was not confirmed from the DNA. A total of 18 residues make up the CDR3, ends included. CDR1 GEAIGNYY and CDR2 EKD come from the germline V gene. The CDR3 loop is CACDTVPQVGGGTDKLIF.

About this clone: The TCRdb protein comes from a much larger clone and disagrees with this DNA's translation at residue 13, likely due to a read error; the protein given here is derived from the DNA. The chain couples TRDV2 to TRDJ1; 9 nucleotides agree with TRDD3. TCRdb supplies no J gene; here it was assigned by aligning the nucleotide sequence to germline. The germline gives CDR1 GEAIGNYY, CDR2 EKD. The CDR3 is 20 amino acids. The trim removed 3 bases at V and 0 bases at J, leaving 19 bases unmatched. This CDR3 reads CACDSPPGDTNALYTDKLIF. CDR3 coding DNA: TGTGCCTGTGACTCCCCCCCGGGGGATACAAACGCTCTCTACACCGATAAACTCATCTTT.

This clone has at least ten counts. TCRdb pairs this DNA with a much larger clone's protein that differs at residue 6, likely a read error; the protein shown was translated from the DNA. Other DNA sequences of this sample code for an identical CDR3. This chain connects TRDV1 to TRDJ1; 12 bases line up with TRDD3. The CDR3 contains 18 residues. The germline V gene has CDR1 TSWWSYY and CDR2 QGS. V was clipped by 2 bases and J by 7 bases; unmatched bases: 14. CDR3 sequence reads: CALGEAQELLGDTLKLIF. The CDR3 DNA sequence: TGTGCTCTTGGGGAAGCGCAGGAACTACTGGGGGATACCCTTAAACTCATCTTT.

This clone was recorded a few times. The protein recorded in TCRdb matches a much larger clone and deviates from this DNA's translation at residue 9, suggesting a read error; the protein here is obtained by translating the DNA. The V and J genes are TRDV2 and TRDJ1, with D perhaps matching TRDD3 (6 bases). The CDR3 loop spans 17 amino acids. The germline CDR1 and CDR2 sequences are GEAIGNYY and EKD. V was trimmed by 0 bases and J by 9 bases, leaving 25 bases between them. The CDR3 nucleotides are TGTGCCTGTGACACCGAGACTGGGAGATACGGGGGCTACGAACTCATCTTT. Translated: CACDTETGRYGGYELIF.

This clone was picked up a small number of times. TCRdb records a much larger clone's protein for this DNA, with a difference at residue 12 that likely arises from a read error; the protein given is the translation of the DNA. The V gene is TRDV1, the J gene TRDJ1, with D uncertain. The germline CDR1 and CDR2 sequences are TSWWSYY and QGS. V lost 3 bases and J 0 bases, leaving 20 bases between the germline ends. The CDR3 totals 18 residues. Here the CDR3 reads CALGDARLLTVHTDKLIF. The CDR3 region has the DNA TGTGCTCTTGGGGACGCCCGCCTCCTGACCGTGCACACCGATAAACTCATCTTT.

This clone occurred a few times. The TCRdb protein comes from a much larger clone and disagrees with this DNA's translation at residue 11, likely due to a read error; the protein given here is derived from the DNA. The chain employs TRDV2 and TRDJ1, with 7 bases that match TRDD3. CDR1 GEAIGNYY and CDR2 EKD come from the germline V gene. Trimming removed 3 bases from V and 3 bases from J; junction bases left unmatched: 15. This CDR3 contains 17 residues. The CDR3 is CACDALGGMSAPDKLIF. In DNA form, the CDR3 reads TGTGCCTGTGACGCCCTTGGGGGAATGTCGGCGCCCGATAAACTCATCTTT.

About this clone itself: The protein in TCRdb stems from a much larger clone and differs at residue 15 from this DNA's translation, likely a read error; here the protein is translated from the DNA. V and J are TRDV2 and TRDJ3; 10 bases map to TRDD3. Because TCRdb records no J gene, it was assigned here through a match of the DNA to germline. Germline-derived CDR1 and CDR2 are GEAIGNYY and EKD. The CDR3 is 18 amino acids. In DNA form, the CDR3 reads TGTGCCTGTGACTCGACTGGGGGATTCTCCTGGGACACCCGACGGATGTTTTTC. Translation: CACDSTGGFSWDTRRMFF.

The sample holds many counts of this clone. TCRdb's protein, taken from a much larger clone, differs from this DNA's translation at residue 6, likely owing to a read error; the protein displayed comes from the DNA. The chain uses TRDV1 and TRDJ1; TRDD3 matches at 11 bases. The J gene, left out of TCRdb, was set here by checking the DNA against germline. V gave up 8 bases and J gave up 1 base; unmatched junction bases: 18. The CDR3 contains 19 residues. From germline, CDR1 is TSWWSYY and CDR2 QGS. For the CDR3, the DNA is TGTGCTCTTTCCCTGGGGCCCTCTTACTGGGGGATAGGCACCGATAAACTCATCTTT. It translates to CALSLGPSYWGIGTDKLIF.

By sample fraction, this clone is medium-sized. Other DNA sequences from this sample encode an identical CDR3 as well. This chain joins TRDV2 and TRDJ1, with D tentatively TRDD3 (7 bases). Germline V gives CDR1 GEAIGNYY, CDR2 EKD. This CDR3 is 21 amino acids long. Trimming pared 4 bases from V and 1 base from J, leaving 33 bases between. DNA for the CDR3: TGTGCCTGTGATAGCCTTCCGCGGACCAACTGGGGTTTTCACCCCACCGATAAACTCATCTTT. Amino acids: CACDSLPRTNWGFHPTDKLIF.

This clone has only a few counts. For this DNA, TCRdb reports the protein of a much larger clone, which diverges at residue 12, most likely from a read error; the protein presented here is translated directly from the DNA. The chain joins TRAV38-2/DV8 to TRDJ1, with 8 bases matching TRDD3. The J gene was not available in TCRdb and was assigned here by matching the DNA to germline segments. Germline values: CDR1 TSESDYY, CDR2 QEAYKQQN. Trimming removed 3 bases from V and 0 bases from J; junction bases left unmatched: 22. The CDR3 runs 21 residues. This CDR3 is CAYRTAARGYLDIVDTDKLIF. DNA for the CDR3: TGTGCTTATAGGACGGCGGCGAGGGGATACTTAGATATCGTGGACACCGATAAACTCATCTTT.

In its sample, this clone was seen a few times. TCRdb attributes to this sequence the protein of a much larger clone, which differs from the DNA translation at residue 10; a read error is likely, and the protein displayed is translated from the DNA. The chain combines TRDV2 with TRDJ3, with D maybe TRDD3 (5 bases). The CDR3 contains 22 residues. With 0 bases removed from V and 0 bases from J, the gap between germline ends came to 23 bases. CDR1 is GEAIGNYY, CDR2 EKD, per germline. The CDR3: CACDTVIAREYESSWDTRQMFF. CDR3 nucleotide sequence: TGTGCCTGTGACACCGTCATCGCAAGGGAATACGAGAGCTCCTGGGACACCCGACAGATGTTTTTC.

As for this clone: A far larger clone is one base from this, pointing to a likely read error. This sample also contains other DNA sequences that code for the same CDR3. The gene calls are TRDV2 and TRDJ1; 10 bases match TRDD3. TCRdb supplies no J gene; here it was assigned by aligning the nucleotide sequence to germline. Germline trimming cut 2 bases from V and 0 bases from J; bases unmatched to any gene: 11. There are 18 residues in the CDR3. Germline V gene sequence: CDR1 GEAIGNYY, CDR2 EKD. CDR3 protein: CACDSLLGDTPYTDKLIF. The CDR3 DNA follows: TGTGCCTGTGACAGTTTGTTGGGGGATACCCCGTACACCGATAAACTCATCTTT.

This clone was picked up a small number of times. TCRdb assigns this DNA the protein of a much larger clone, which departs from its translation at residue 12; this likely reflects a read error, and the protein shown comes from translating the DNA. The CDR3, as DNA: TGTGCTCTTGGGGTCCATTTCGGACATAGCTCATGCGGCACCGATAAACTCATCTTT. Encoded protein: CALGVHFGHSSCGTDKLIF. The gene calls are TRDV1 and TRDJ1; D is undetermined. TCRdb gives no J gene; it was assigned here by matching the DNA to germline. With 4 bases removed from V and 1 base from J, the gap between germline ends came to 25 bases. The CDR3 is 19 amino acids. The germline CDR1 and CDR2 sequences are TSWWSYY and QGS.

This clone was detected a few times. The protein TCRdb lists belongs to a much larger clone and differs from this DNA's translation at residue 17, which points to a read error; the protein shown is made from the DNA. This chain's CDR3 is CACNTLGPSSSWDTRQVFF. Here the CDR3 DNA reads TGTGCCTGTAACACTCTGGGACCCTCCTCCTCCTGGGACACCCGACAGGTGTTTTTC. The V segment is TRDV2, and no J call was made; TRDD3 reflects the table's D call only, with no check against the DNA. Germline CDR1 reads GEAIGNYY; CDR2 reads EKD. CDR3 length: 19 residues.

This clone was observed many times. A read error is possible here, since a much larger clone lies one base away. Other DNA sequences in the sample encode the same CDR3. The chain joins TRDV1 to TRDJ1; D call uncertain. CDR3 length: 19 residues. V lost 0 bases, J lost 3 bases, and 23 bases lay in between. Germline values: CDR1 TSWWSYY, CDR2 QGS. CDR3: CALGELVGIGRKQADKLIF. For the CDR3, the DNA is TGTGCTCTTGGGGAACTAGTTGGTATCGGGCGGAAACAAGCCGATAAACTCATCTTT.

As concerns this clone: The protein held in TCRdb is that of a much larger clone and does not match this DNA's translation at residue 4, likely because of a read error; the protein shown is translated from the DNA. The chain uses TRDV1 and TRDJ1; 11 bases align to TRDD3. Germline CDR1 and CDR2: TSWWSYY and QGS. V shed 7 bases and J 1 base; nucleotides not matched to a gene: 29. The CDR3 sequence is 23 residues long. The CDR3: CALDATRISPVLGDRFGTDKLIF. CDR3 DNA: TGTGCTCTTGACGCGACGCGGATTTCCCCCGTACTGGGGGATAGATTTGGCACCGATAAACTCATCTTT.